This T cell receptor (beta chain) originates from a study of blood T cell repertoires in COVID-19. This table comes from immunoSEQ multiplex PCR, and its TCRdb copy is limited to in-frame clones, with some not included. Among fewer than 50,000 clones listed, about 85% were seen once. Seattle cases were enrolled at active infection and followed longitudinally. V was cut by 2 bases and J by 6 bases, with 2 bases left in between. The CDR3 has 10 residues. Germline CDR1 SQVTM, CDR2 ANQGSEA. This chain links TRBV29-1 with TRBJ1-5; unclear D gene. The TCR was taken from a man aged 55 to 70 with COVID-19, enrolled during active disease. The sample taken for sequencing was peripheral blood. Written as DNA, the CDR3 is TGCAGCGTTGAACGTCAGCCCCAGCATTTT. Translating it yields CSVERQPQHF.